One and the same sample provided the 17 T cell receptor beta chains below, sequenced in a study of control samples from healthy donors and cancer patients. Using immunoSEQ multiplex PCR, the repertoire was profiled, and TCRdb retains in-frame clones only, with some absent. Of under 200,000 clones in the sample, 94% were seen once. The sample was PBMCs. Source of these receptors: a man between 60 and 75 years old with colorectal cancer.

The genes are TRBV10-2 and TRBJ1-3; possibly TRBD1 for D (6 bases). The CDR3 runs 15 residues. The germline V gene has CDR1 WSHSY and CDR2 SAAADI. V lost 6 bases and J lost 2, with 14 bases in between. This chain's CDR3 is CASRRAGDTGNTIYF. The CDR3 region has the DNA TGCGCCAGCAGACGAGCAGGGGATACTGGAAACACCATATATTTT.

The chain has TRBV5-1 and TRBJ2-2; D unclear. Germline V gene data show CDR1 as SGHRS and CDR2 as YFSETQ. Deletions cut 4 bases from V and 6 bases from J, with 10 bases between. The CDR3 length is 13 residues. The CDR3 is CASSPPRAGELFF. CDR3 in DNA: TGCGCCAGCAGCCCTCCTAGGGCCGGGGAGCTGTTTTTT.

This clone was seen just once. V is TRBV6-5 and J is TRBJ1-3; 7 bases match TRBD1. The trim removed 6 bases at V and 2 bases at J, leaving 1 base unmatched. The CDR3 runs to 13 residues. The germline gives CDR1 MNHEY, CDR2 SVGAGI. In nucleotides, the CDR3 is TGTGCCAGCAGCACAGGGGCTGGAAACACCATATATTTT. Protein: CASSTGAGNTIYF.

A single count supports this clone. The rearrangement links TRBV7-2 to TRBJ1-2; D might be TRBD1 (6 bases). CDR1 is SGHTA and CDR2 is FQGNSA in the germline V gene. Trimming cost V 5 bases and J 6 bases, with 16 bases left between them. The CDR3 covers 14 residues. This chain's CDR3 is CASSEYRGTNGYTF. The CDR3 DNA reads TGTGCCAGCAGCGAATATAGAGGGACAAATGGCTACACCTTC.

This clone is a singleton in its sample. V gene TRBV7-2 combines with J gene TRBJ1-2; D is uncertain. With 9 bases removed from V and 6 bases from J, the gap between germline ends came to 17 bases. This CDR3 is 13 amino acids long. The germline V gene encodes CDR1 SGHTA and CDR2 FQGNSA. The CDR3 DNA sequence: TGTGCCAGTAGGACGGGCCTAGGTGATGGCTACACCTTC. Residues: CASRTGLGDGYTF.

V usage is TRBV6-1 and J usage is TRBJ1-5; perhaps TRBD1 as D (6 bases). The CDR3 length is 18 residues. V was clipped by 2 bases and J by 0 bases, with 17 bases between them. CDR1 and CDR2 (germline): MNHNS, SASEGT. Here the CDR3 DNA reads TGTGCCAGCAGTGAATTGAGCACGGCAGGGGCTAGCAATCAGCCCCAGCATTTT. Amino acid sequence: CASSELSTAGASNQPQHF.

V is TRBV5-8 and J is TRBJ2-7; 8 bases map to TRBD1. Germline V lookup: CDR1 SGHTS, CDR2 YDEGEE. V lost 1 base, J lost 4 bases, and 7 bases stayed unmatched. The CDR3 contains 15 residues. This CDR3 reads CASSLWQGTGYEQYF. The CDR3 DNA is TGTGCCAGCAGCTTGTGGCAGGGGACAGGATACGAGCAGTACTTC.

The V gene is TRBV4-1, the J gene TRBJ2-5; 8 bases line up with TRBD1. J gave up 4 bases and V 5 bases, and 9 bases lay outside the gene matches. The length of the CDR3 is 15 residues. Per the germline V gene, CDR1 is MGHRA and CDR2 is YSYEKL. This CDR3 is CASSATGQGAETQYF. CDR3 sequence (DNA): TGCGCCAGCAGCGCAACGGGGCAGGGGGCAGAGACCCAGTACTTC.

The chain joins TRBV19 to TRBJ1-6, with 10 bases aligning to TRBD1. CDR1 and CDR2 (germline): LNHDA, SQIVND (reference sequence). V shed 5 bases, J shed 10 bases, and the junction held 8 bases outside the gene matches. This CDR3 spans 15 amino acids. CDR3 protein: CASSLTGTGDSPLHF. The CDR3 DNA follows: TGTGCCAGTAGTCTCACCGGGACAGGGGACTCACCCCTCCACTTT.

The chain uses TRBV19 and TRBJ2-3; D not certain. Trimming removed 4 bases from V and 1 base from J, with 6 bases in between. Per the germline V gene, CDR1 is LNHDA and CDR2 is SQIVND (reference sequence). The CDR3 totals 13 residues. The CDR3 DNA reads TGTGCCAGTAGTAACAGTGGCACAGATACGCAGTATTTT. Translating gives CASSNSGTDTQYF.

The CDR3 DNA sequence: TGTGCCAGTAGTTTTCTGAAACAGGTCAGGGGCACTGAAGCTTTCTTT. It translates to CASSFLKQVRGTEAFF. The V gene is TRBV19, the J gene TRBJ1-1; perhaps TRBD1 as D (6 bases). V dropped 5 bases and J dropped 4 bases, with 20 bases sitting between them. This CDR3 has 16 residues. CDR1 is LNHDA and CDR2 is SQIVND in the germline V gene (reference sequence). Full variable domain (rest looked up from reference TRBV19 and TRBJ1-1): DGGITQSPKYLFRKEGQNVTLSCEQNLNHDAMYWYRQDPGQGLRLIYYSQIVNDFQKGDIAEGYSVSREKKESFPLTVTSAQKNPTAFYLCASSFLKQVRGTEAFFGQGTRLTVV.

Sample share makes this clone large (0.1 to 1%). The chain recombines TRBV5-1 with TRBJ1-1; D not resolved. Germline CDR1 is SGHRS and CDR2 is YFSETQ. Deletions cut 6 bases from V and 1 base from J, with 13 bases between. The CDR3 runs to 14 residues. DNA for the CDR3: TGCGCCAGCACCGCAAGCCCAGGGAACACTGAAGCTTTCTTT. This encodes CASTASPGNTEAFF.

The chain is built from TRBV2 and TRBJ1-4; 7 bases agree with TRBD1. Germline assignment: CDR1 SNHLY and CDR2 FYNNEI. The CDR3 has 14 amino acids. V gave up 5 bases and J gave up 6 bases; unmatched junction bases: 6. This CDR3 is CASSKGALDEKLFF. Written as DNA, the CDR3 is TGTGCCAGCAGTAAGGGGGCCCTAGATGAAAAACTGTTTTTT.

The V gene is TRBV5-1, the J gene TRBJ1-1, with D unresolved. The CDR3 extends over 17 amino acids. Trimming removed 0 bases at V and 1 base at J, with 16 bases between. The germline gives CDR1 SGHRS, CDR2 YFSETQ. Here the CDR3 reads CASSLAPHTVRNTEAFF. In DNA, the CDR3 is TGCGCCAGCAGCTTGGCCCCCCACACCGTCCGGAACACTGAAGCTTTCTTT.

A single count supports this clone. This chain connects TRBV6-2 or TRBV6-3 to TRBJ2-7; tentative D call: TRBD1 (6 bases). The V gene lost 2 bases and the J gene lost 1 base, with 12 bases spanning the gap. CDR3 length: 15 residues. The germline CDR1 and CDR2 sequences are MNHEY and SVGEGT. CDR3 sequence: CASSYPGTLSYEQYF. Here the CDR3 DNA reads TGTGCCAGCAGTTACCCTGGGACACTATCCTACGAGCAGTACTTC.

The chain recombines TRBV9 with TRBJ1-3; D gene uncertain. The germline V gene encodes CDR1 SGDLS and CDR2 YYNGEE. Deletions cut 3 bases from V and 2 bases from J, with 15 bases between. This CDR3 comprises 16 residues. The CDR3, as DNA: TGTGCCAGCAGCGCCGGAGGGCTGGGGACTGGAAACACCATATATTTT. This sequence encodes CASSAGGLGTGNTIYF.

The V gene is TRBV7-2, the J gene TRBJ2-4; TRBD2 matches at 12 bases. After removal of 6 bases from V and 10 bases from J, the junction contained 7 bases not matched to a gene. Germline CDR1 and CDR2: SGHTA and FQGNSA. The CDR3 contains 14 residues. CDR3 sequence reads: CASRSTSGGLIQYF. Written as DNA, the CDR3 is TGTGCCAGCAGATCGACTAGCGGGGGATTAATTCAGTACTTC.